The 12 T cell receptor beta chains presented below share a single source sample, sequenced in a study of blood T cells in healthy people across ages. A sample-barcoded 5' primer and a J-beta primer mix were used in a second PCR of about 7 to 12 cycles. TCRdb used MiXCR to reprocess the 5' RACE reads, holding one entry per CDR3 protein. The sample lists 1.5 million to 2 million distinct CDR3 sequences, approximately 28% occurring once. What was sequenced was blood. The source of these receptors is a woman in her thirties in good health.

The rearrangement uses TRBV12-3 or TRBV12-4 and TRBJ1-2; D gene uncertain. The CDR3 contains 15 residues. The ends were cut back, 3 bases at V and 5 bases at J, with 16 bases in the middle. CDR3 bases: TGTGCCAGCAGTTTGGGCTTTGGGTCCCGTTATGGCTACACCTTC. It codes for CASSLGFGSRYGYTF.

This clonotype was observed a handful of times. This chain links TRBV28 with TRBJ2-3; no definite D call. V was cut by 3 bases and J by 4 bases, with 14 bases left in between. The germline V gene has CDR1 MDHEN and CDR2 SYDVKM. The CDR3 runs 15 residues. CDR3 in amino acids: CASSFPGLPADTQYF. For the CDR3, the DNA is TGTGCCAGCAGTTTCCCGGGTCTCCCGGCAGATACGCAGTATTTT.

The chain's CDR3 is CSARGQGTTEAFF. As DNA, the CDR3 is TGCAGTGCACGCGGACAGGGAACCACTGAAGCTTTCTTT. The chain links TRBV20-1 to TRBJ1-1, with 8 nucleotides matching TRBD1. This CDR3 is built from 13 residues. Germline V gene data show CDR1 as DFQATT and CDR2 as SNEGSKA (reference sequence). The junction had 7 bases not matched to a gene; V was cut back by 6 bases and J by 4 bases.

The chain carries TRBV7-2 and TRBJ2-3, with TRBD2 identical over 11 bases. Germline-derived CDR1 and CDR2 are SGHTA and FQGNSA. Trimming took 0 bases from V and 6 from J; bases not matched to a gene: 5. This CDR3 has 16 residues. CDR3 DNA: TGTGCCAGCAGCTTAGCTAGCGGGAGGGCCTTGGATACGCAGTATTTT. This encodes CASSLASGRALDTQYF.

This clonotype was counted many times. This chain uses TRBV20-1 with TRBJ2-7; possibly TRBD2 for D (5 bases). CDR1 is DFQATT and CDR2 is SNEGSKA in the germline V gene (reference sequence). V lost 0 bases and J 0 bases, leaving 9 bases between the germline ends. This CDR3 is 14 amino acids long. The CDR3 is CSARDSRGSYEQYF. The CDR3, as DNA: TGCAGTGCTAGAGATTCTCGGGGCTCCTACGAGCAGTACTTC.

The J gene is TRBJ2-4, the V gene TRBV6-6; 8 bases match TRBD1. With V trimmed by 2 bases and J by 4 bases, 4 bases remained unmatched. In germline, CDR1 is MNHNY, CDR2 SVGAGI (reference sequence). CDR3 length: 15 amino acids. As DNA, the CDR3 is TGTGCCAGCAGTTACGGGGGGACAGGAAAAAACATTCAGTACTTC. Protein sequence: CASSYGGTGKNIQYF.

Many counts were recorded for this clonotype. V gene TRBV7-2 combines with J gene TRBJ2-7; 12 bases map to TRBD2. This CDR3 has 16 residues. With 5 bases clipped from V and 4 bases from J, the junction kept 9 bases outside the gene matches. Germline assignment: CDR1 SGHTA and CDR2 FQGNSA. In nucleotides, the CDR3 is TGTGCCAGCAGCCTGACTCTAGCGGGAGGGGGATACGAGCAGTACTTC. This gives the protein CASSLTLAGGGYEQYF.

This chain links TRBV2 with TRBJ2-1; D is perhaps TRBD2 (7 bases). Germline V lookup: CDR1 SNHLY, CDR2 FYNNEI. This CDR3 has 11 residues. V gave up 0 bases and J gave up 15 bases, with 9 bases separating them. The CDR3 nucleotides read TGTGCCAGCAGTGAAGCGGGGGGGCCGTTCTTC. It specifies CASSEAGGPFF.

This clonotype came up a few times. This chain links TRBV7-9 with TRBJ2-5; D may match TRBD1 or TRBD2 (7 bases each). Trimming removed 5 bases at V and 3 bases at J, with 13 bases between. Per the germline V gene, CDR1 is SEHNR and CDR2 is FQNEAQ (reference sequence). The CDR3 runs 14 residues. The CDR3 protein is CASSRAGGEETQYF. The CDR3, as DNA: TGTGCCAGCAGCCGCGCAGGGGGGGAAGAGACCCAGTACTTC.

The J gene is TRBJ1-5, the V gene TRBV19; 8 nucleotides align to TRBD1. Trimming removed 5 bases from V and 8 bases from J; junction bases left unmatched: 8. The CDR3 totals 14 residues. Germline-derived CDR1 and CDR2 are LNHDA and SQIVND (reference sequence). CDR3: CASSPRQGLEPQHF. In DNA, the CDR3 is TGTGCCAGTAGTCCAAGACAGGGGTTGGAGCCCCAGCATTTT. Together with reference TRBV19 and TRBJ1-5, the CDR3 gives the full variable domain: DGGITQSPKYLFRKEGQNVTLSCEQNLNHDAMYWYRQDPGQGLRLIYYSQIVNDFQKGDIAEGYSVSREKKESFPLTVTSAQKNPTAFYLCASSPRQGLEPQHFGDGTRLSIL.

The chain employs TRBV9 and TRBJ2-3, with D possibly called TRBD1 or TRBD2 (5 bases each). This CDR3 spans 15 amino acids. The V end lost 0 bases, the J end lost 5 bases, and 13 bases lay between the germline ends. Germline V gives CDR1 SGDLS, CDR2 YYNGEE. The CDR3 DNA reads TGTGCCAGCAGCGTAGCTCCAACAGGAGGAGATACGCAGTATTTT. Translation: CASSVAPTGGDTQYF.

The chain couples TRBV9 to TRBJ2-1, with a weak D call TRBD1 (6 bases). CDR1 SGDLS and CDR2 YYNGEE come from the germline V gene. CDR3 length: 13 residues. Trimming pared 4 bases from V and 7 bases from J, leaving 12 bases between. The CDR3: CASSFRTENEQFF. The CDR3 nucleotides are TGTGCCAGCAGCTTCCGGACAGAGAATGAGCAGTTCTTC.